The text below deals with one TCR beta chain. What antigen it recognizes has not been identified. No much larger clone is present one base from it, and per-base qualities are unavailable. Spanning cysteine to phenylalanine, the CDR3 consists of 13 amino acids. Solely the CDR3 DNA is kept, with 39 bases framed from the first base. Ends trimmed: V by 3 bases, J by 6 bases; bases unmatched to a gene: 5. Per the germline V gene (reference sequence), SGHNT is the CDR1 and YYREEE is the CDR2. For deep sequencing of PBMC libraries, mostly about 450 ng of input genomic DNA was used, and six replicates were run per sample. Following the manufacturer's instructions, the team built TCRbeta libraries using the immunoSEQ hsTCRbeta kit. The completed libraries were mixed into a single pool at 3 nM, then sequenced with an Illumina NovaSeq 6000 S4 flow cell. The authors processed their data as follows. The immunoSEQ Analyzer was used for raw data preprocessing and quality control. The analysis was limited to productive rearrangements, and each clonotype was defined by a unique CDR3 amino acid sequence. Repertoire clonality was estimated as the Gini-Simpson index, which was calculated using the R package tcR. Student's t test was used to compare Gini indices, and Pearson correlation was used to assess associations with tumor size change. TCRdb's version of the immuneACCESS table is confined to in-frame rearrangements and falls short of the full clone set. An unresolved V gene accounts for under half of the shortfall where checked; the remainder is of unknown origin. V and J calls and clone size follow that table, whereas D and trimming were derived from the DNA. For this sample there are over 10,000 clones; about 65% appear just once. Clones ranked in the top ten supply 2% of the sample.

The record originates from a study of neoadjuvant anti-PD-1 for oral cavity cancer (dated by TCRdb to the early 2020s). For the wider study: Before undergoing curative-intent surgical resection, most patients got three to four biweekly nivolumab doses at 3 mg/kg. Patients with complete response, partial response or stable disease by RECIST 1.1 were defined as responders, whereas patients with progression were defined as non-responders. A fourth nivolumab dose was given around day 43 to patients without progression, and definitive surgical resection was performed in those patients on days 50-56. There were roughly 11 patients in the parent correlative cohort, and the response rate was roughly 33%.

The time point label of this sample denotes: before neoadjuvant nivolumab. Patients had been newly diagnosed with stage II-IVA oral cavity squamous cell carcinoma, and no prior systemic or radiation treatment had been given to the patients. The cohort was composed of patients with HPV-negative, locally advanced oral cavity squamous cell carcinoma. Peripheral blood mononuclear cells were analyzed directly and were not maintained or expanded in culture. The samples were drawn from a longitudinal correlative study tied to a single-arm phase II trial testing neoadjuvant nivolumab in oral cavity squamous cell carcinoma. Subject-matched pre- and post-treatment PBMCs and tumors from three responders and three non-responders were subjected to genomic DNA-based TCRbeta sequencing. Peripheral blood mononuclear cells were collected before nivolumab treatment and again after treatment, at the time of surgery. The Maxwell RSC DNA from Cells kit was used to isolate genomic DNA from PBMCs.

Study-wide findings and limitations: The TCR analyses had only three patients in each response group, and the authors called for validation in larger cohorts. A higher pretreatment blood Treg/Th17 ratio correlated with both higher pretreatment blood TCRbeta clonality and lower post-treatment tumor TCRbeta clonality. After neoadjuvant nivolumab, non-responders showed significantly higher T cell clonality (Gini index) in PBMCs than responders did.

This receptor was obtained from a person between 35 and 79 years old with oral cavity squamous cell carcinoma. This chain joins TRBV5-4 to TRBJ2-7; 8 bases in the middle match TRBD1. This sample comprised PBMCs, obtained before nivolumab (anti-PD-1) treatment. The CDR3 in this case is CASSSDRAREQYF. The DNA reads TGTGCCAGCAGCTCGGACAGGGCCCGCGAGCAGTACTTC.